This T cell receptor beta chain originates from a study of T-cell memory formation after mild COVID-19. About the research overall: Largely, TCR clusters stayed within a single donor.

In this sample, this clonotype turned up many times. The antigen is undetermined. Study results and limitations: Later expanders leaned CD4+, whereas clones that contracted between day 15 and 85 were balanced CD4/CD8. The CD4+ clones that contracted clustered mainly within CM and EM, and the CD8+ clones concentrated in EMRA.

The CDR3 is 13 amino acids. Germline loops: CDR1 SGHTA, CDR2 FQGNSA. Trimming took 4 bases from V and 4 from J, leaving 7 bases between them. TCRdb passed the 5' RACE reads through MiXCR, listing each CDR3 protein once. Here the sample spans nearly 350,000 distinct CDR3 sequences, about an eighth being singletons. Sequenced: PBMCs or a T cell subset sorted from them (not recorded which). The chain has TRBV7-2 and TRBJ2-2, with D possibly matching TRBD2 (5 bases). The sequence came from a man aged 18 to 30 who had mild COVID-19 (a few samples of this study predate the infection). Cell type and time point are not known. The DNA for the CDR3 is TGTGCCAGCAGCTCGGGGTTCACCGGGGAGCTGTTTTTT. Protein product: CASSSGFTGELFF.